The clone carrying this TCR beta chain showed up just once. Its cognate antigen is unknown. Every immunoSEQ plate was one replicate of a subset's evenly spread DNA. The protocol was immunoSEQ multiplex PCR, while the TCRdb copy is restricted to in-frame clones and leaves out a portion. The sample contains fewer than 800,000 clones, about 90% of which appear only once. Terminally differentiated effector memory CD45RA+ cells were left out of the naive CD8 fraction, which was CD45RO-negative and positively selected for CCR7. The data were obtained in a study of shared clonotypes between healthy human individuals. Study conclusions and caveats: Clonotype sharing among donors was thought likely to change with sequencing depth. The genetic and exposure-history diversity represented was limited by few donors.

Trimming pared 4 bases from V and 1 base from J, leaving 11 bases between. The germline CDR1 and CDR2 sequences are SGHAT and FQNNGV. The CDR3 totals 14 residues. The chain joins TRBV11-2 to TRBJ2-7; D might be TRBD1 or TRBD2, each matching 5 bases. Sequences were obtained from naive CD8+ T cells sorted from blood. This clonotype was sampled from a man younger than 40 in good health. DNA of the CDR3: TGTGCCAGCAGCTCGGGGCCAGATTCCTACGAGCAGTACTTC. It translates to CASSSGPDSYEQYF. Filled out from reference TRBV11-2 and TRBJ2-7, the complete variable domain reads EAGVAQSPRYKIIEKRQSVAFWCNPISGHATLYWYQQILGQGPKLLIQFQNNGVVDDSQLPKDRFSAERLKGVDSTLKIQPAKLEDSAVYLCASSSGPDSYEQYFGPGTRLTVT.